The clone carrying this T cell receptor (beta chain) was seen a handful of times. The target antigen is unknown. This specimen belongs to a study of CD8 T cells in ankylosing spondylitis. Whole-study findings and limits: A number of the motif variants had already been described in reactive arthritis synovial fluid and blood. Seven or eight highly homologous variants made up a TCR beta motif, and this motif appeared characteristic of ankylosing spondylitis blood. Disease-linked clones were reportedly significantly enriched in matched ankylosing spondylitis synovial fluid.

The TCR beta libraries were generated through quantitative 5'-RACE incorporating molecular barcodes. Each CDR3 protein is one row after TCRdb ran MiXCR on the 5' RACE reads. The sample consists of 250,000 to 350,000 distinct CDR3 sequences, about a fifth of them appearing once. After removal of 6 bases from V and 11 bases from J, the junction contained 6 bases not matched to a gene. Per germline, CDR1 MNHEY and CDR2 SVGEGT. There are 12 residues in the CDR3. This TCR was sampled from a female donor with ankylosing spondylitis or in good health (not recorded which). Sample: blood, either unsorted or a sorted T cell fraction (not recorded which). The V and J genes are TRBV6-2 or TRBV6-3 and TRBJ1-1; TRBD1 matches 10 bases. CDR3 coding DNA: TGTGCCAGCAGCCAGGGACAGGGGAGTGCTTTCTTT. Its protein is CASSQGQGSAFF.